This TCR beta chain originates from a study of T-cell reconstitution after alpha-beta-depleted transplantation in children. This CDR3 is 16 amino acids long. The junction had 7 bases not matched to a gene; V was cut back by 5 bases and J by 2 bases. Germline V CDR1 and CDR2: SGHTA, FQGNSA. This clonotype turned up a few times. The authors prepared the TCRbeta library with unique molecular identifiers. TCRdb processed the PCR reads anew with MiXCR; each CDR3 protein has one entry. Of about 210,000 distinct CDR3 sequences listed, around a sixth are singletons. This sequence originates from a male patient between 2 and 15 years old who had a stem cell transplant for acute lymphoblastic leukemia, so the T cells may come from the graft donor. The chain recombines TRBV7-2 with TRBJ2-3, with 10 bases identical to TRBD2. The sequencing here drew on PBMCs, mostly from graft donor cells, taken 360 days after TCRalphabeta/CD19-depleted stem cell transplant. DNA of the CDR3: TGTGCCAGCAGCCGATTAGCGGGGGGCTACACAGATACGCAGTATTTT. It specifies CASSRLAGGYTDTQYF.